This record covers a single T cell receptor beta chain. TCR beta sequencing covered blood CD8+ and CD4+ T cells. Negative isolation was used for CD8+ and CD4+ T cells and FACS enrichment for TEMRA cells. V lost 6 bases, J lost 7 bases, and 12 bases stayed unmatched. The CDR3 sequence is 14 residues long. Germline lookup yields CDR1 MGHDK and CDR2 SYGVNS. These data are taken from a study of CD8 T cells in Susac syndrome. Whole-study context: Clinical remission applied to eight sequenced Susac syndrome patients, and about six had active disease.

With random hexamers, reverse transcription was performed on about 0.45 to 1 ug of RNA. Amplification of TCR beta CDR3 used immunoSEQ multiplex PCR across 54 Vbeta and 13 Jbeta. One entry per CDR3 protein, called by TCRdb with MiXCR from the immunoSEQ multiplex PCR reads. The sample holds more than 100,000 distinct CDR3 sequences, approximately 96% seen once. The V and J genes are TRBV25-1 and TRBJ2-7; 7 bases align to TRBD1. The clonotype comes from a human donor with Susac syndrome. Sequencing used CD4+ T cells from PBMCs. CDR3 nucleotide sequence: TGTGCCAGCAGGAGACAGGGTGGGAAGTCGGAGCAGTACTTC. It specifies CASRRQGGKSEQYF.